The entry below describes one T cell receptor (beta chain). Its antigen has not been determined. Base qualities are missing; no much larger clone stands one base away. The immunoSEQ Assay, a bias-controlled multiplex PCR, was used to amplify TCRbeta CDR3 regions from genomic DNA. For the original study's pipeline: The number of nucleated cells in each sample was estimated by amplification of reference gene primers within the assay. Sequence reads were collapsed and filtered to measure the absolute abundance of every unique TCRbeta CDR3 rearrangement. For each sample, productive Simpson clonality was calculated as the square root of Simpson's diversity index over productive rearrangements. TCRdb's version of the immuneACCESS table is confined to in-frame rearrangements and falls short of the full clone set. An unresolved V gene accounts for under half of the shortfall where checked; the remainder is of unknown origin. From that table come the V and J calls and clone size; the DNA was used to work out D and trimming. The sample includes 330,000 or so clones, with about 89% observed a single time. The ten largest clones add up to about 1.9% of the sample.

Participants in the prospective study were enrolled through a virtual design, were aged roughly 18 to 100 years, and lived in about 25 United States geographic areas. In the prospective study, participants were assigned to cohorts based on the clinical history participants reported in a screening survey and a study questionnaire. Each participant in the prospective study had whole blood, serum and a nasopharyngeal or oropharyngeal swab collected by mobile phlebotomists. Additional blood draws and questionnaires over a 2-month period could optionally be provided by prospective study participants. Blood samples from the prospective study were shipped frozen or at room temperature prior to DNA extraction. These data originate in a study of blood T cell repertoires in COVID-19 (dated by TCRdb to the early 2020s). Describing the broader study: Recovered participants in ImmuneRACE Cohort 3 were defined as having two consecutive negative NP/OP PCR tests, clearance from a healthcare professional, or resolution of symptoms. A de-identified subject ID, COVID-19 status, age in years and sex were almost always included in the sample metadata. Where available, HLA class I and class II types were obtained from metadata supplied by the sample provider rather than from assay-based typing. The collaborator samples originated in the United States, Italy and Spain and spanned the acute and convalescent phases of COVID-19. The samples were drawn from the first 160 participants of the ongoing ImmuneRACE study and from 1,254 subjects provided by 6 global collaborators. The prospective study material was composed of cDNA or gDNA derived from T cells, B-cell-depleted T cells, or PBMCs. The repertoires were released in a freely available public database meant as a resource for research on the immune response to SARS-CoV-2. Deeply sampled blood TCRbeta repertoires from subjects exposed to, actively infected with, or recovered from COVID-19 were included in the dataset.

Paper-wide results and their limitations: The quantity of clinical and demographic metadata differed by source and by participant and was supplied without curation.

The source material was PBMCs or T cells enriched from blood (not recorded which). The origin of this receptor is a man aged 35-49 years in a cohort exposed to, infected with or recovered from COVID-19 (not recorded which).

In nucleotides, the sequence is TGTGCCAGCAGCTTAGCGACCGGGACTAGCGGGAGAGATACGCAGTATTTT. Its product reads: CASSLATGTSGRDTQYF. This chain joins TRBV7-2 to TRBJ2-3; TRBD2 lines up with 14 middle nucleotides. Trimming removed 0 bases from V and 5 bases from J; the gene matches leave 4 bases unexplained. Per the germline V gene, SGHTA is the CDR1 and FQGNSA is the CDR2. Reading from cysteine to phenylalanine, the CDR3 counts 17 amino acids. Just CDR3 DNA is preserved here, 51 bases in frame from base 1.